Below, 26 T cell receptor beta chains from the same sample are listed, as sequenced in a study of T cells after somatic rescue of genetic block. Only in-frame clones appear in the TCRdb table, and some are missing; sequencing was by immunoSEQ multiplex PCR. Of approximately 71,000 clones listed, roughly 92% are singletons. Source material: peripheral blood mononuclear cells (PBMCs). All receptors come from a man aged 40-49 years.

The count of this clone is one. The rearrangement joins TRBV19 to TRBJ2-1; D gene uncertain. The CDR3 sequence is 16 residues long. Germline CDR1 is LNHDA and CDR2 is SQIVND (reference sequence). The V end was cut by 1 base, the J end by 4 bases, with 14 bases between. The CDR3 bases are TGTGCCAGTAGTATAGGATCGGGTCGCACTTACAATGAGCAGTTCTTC. Translating gives CASSIGSGRTYNEQFF.

This clone was counted a single time. The chain couples TRBV29-1 to TRBJ2-5; perhaps D is TRBD1 or TRBD2 (5 bases each). Looked up from germline, CDR1 is SQVTM and CDR2 is ANQGSEA. The CDR3 contains 14 residues. Trimming took off 0 bases at V and 0 bases at J, with 8 bases between the two ends. The CDR3 region has the DNA TGCAGCGTTGAAGATCCGGGGCACCAAGAGACCCAGTACTTC. Translating gives CSVEDPGHQETQYF.

The CDR3, as DNA: TGCGCCAGCAGTGGAAGGGAATGGGATACGCAGTATTTT. Its translation: CASSGREWDTQYF. The rearrangement uses TRBV10-1 and TRBJ2-3; unclear D gene. The CDR3 spans 13 residues. Germline V lookup: CDR1 WNHNN, CDR2 SYGVQD (reference sequence). V shed 4 bases and J shed 6 bases, with 11 bases lying between them.

The chain carries TRBV7-2 and TRBJ1-4; a possible D gene is TRBD1 (6 bases). V was cut by 3 bases and J by 4 bases, with 12 bases left in between. The CDR3 runs to 15 residues. The germline gives CDR1 SGHTA, CDR2 FQGNSA. Here the CDR3 reads CASSLGGQSNEKLFF. The DNA for the CDR3 is TGTGCCAGCAGCTTGGGAGGACAGAGTAATGAAAAACTGTTTTTT.

The chain has TRBV4-2 and TRBJ2-1, with TRBD2 matching over 10 bases. Germline assignment: CDR1 LGHNA and CDR2 YNFKEQ. The CDR3 has 15 amino acids. Losses at the gene ends were 1 base for V and 8 bases for J; bases not matched to a gene: 5. The CDR3 sequence: CASSQGSGGPHEQFF. In DNA, the CDR3 is TGTGCCAGCAGCCAAGGTAGCGGGGGGCCCCATGAGCAGTTCTTC.

The CDR3 bases are TGTGCCAGCCAGAGGGGCGGCCCCAATCAGCCCCAGCATTTT. It translates to CASQRGGPNQPQHF. This chain links TRBV7-9 with TRBJ1-5, with D possibly being TRBD1 (5 bases). Germline V gene sequence: CDR1 SEHNR, CDR2 FQNEAQ (reference sequence). The CDR3 consists of 14 residues. V was shortened by 8 bases and J by 3 bases, with 14 bases between the two germline ends.

This clone was observed a single time. The V gene is TRBV27, the J gene TRBJ1-6; 9 bases map to TRBD1. V shed 6 bases, J shed 0 bases, and the junction held 9 bases outside the gene matches. CDR1 and CDR2 from the germline V gene are MNHEY and SMNVEV (reference sequence). The length of the CDR3 is 18 residues. The CDR3 region has the DNA TGTGCCAGCAGGCCTCTCGGGACAGGGAGCTCCTATAATTCACCCCTCCACTTT. The encoded protein is CASRPLGTGSSYNSPLHF.

This clone was seen a single time. The CDR3 DNA follows: TGTGCCAGCAGTTTTAGCGGGAGGGCCTCAGATACGCAGTATTTT. Translation: CASSFSGRASDTQYF. The chain uses TRBV27 and TRBJ2-3; 11 bases map to TRBD2. V was pared by 3 bases and J by 4 bases, with 3 bases of the junction left unmatched. Germline V gene sequence: CDR1 MNHEY, CDR2 SMNVEV (reference sequence). The CDR3 length is 15 residues.

V and J are TRBV27 and TRBJ2-7, with D possibly TRBD1 on 5 matching bases. The V end lost 0 bases, the J end lost 3 bases, and 9 bases lay between the germline ends. The CDR3 runs 14 residues. From germline, CDR1 is MNHEY and CDR2 SMNVEV (reference sequence). The CDR3 is CASSLSAGHYEQYF. The CDR3 DNA reads TGTGCCAGCAGTTTATCGGCAGGGCACTACGAGCAGTACTTC.

The gene calls are TRBV6-1 and TRBJ1-5, with D hard to call. Germline V lookup: CDR1 MNHNS, CDR2 SASEGT. This CDR3 has 13 amino acids. V was cut by 6 bases and J by 2 bases, with 8 bases left in between. CDR3 region: CASSLYGNQPQHF. The CDR3 coding sequence is TGTGCCAGCAGCTTGTATGGCAATCAGCCCCAGCATTTT.

The rearrangement links TRBV19 to TRBJ2-3, with TRBD2 matching 8 bases. The V and J ends lost 5 bases and 5 bases, in that order; junction bases with no gene match: 9. Germline V lookup: CDR1 LNHDA, CDR2 SQIVND (reference sequence). This CDR3 is built from 15 residues. The CDR3 here is CASSYTGGRIDTQYF. The CDR3 DNA reads TGTGCCAGTAGTTACACGGGAGGGAGGATAGATACGCAGTATTTT. Complete variable domain (other parts from reference TRBV19 and TRBJ2-3): DGGITQSPKYLFRKEGQNVTLSCEQNLNHDAMYWYRQDPGQGLRLIYYSQIVNDFQKGDIAEGYSVSREKKESFPLTVTSAQKNPTAFYLCASSYTGGRIDTQYFGPGTRLTVL.

The chain combines TRBV7-2 with TRBJ2-1, with 13 bases lining up with TRBD2. Trimming cost V 5 bases and J 3 bases; bases outside gene matches: 1. The germline CDR1 and CDR2 sequences are SGHTA and FQGNSA. The CDR3 loop spans 15 amino acids. CDR3 region: CASSRTSGSYNEQFF. The CDR3 DNA is TGTGCCAGCAGCAGGACTAGCGGGAGCTACAATGAGCAGTTCTTC.

V and J are TRBV6-4 and TRBJ2-1; 10 bases agree with TRBD2. V was pared by 6 bases and J by 1 base, with 6 bases of the junction left unmatched. The CDR3 runs 16 residues. In germline, CDR1 is MRHNA, CDR2 SNTAGT. In DNA, the CDR3 is TGTGCCAGCAGCCCTAGCGGGGGCCTATCCTACAATGAGCAGTTCTTC. Its translation is CASSPSGGLSYNEQFF.

This chain joins TRBV10-2 and TRBJ2-2; TRBD2 is a possible D gene (5 bases). This CDR3 is built from 18 residues. The germline V gene encodes CDR1 WSHSY and CDR2 SAAADI. Deletions cut 3 bases from V and 3 bases from J, with 20 bases between. Here the CDR3 reads CASSELLLGGVDTGELFF. CDR3 bases: TGCGCCAGCAGTGAACTGCTACTAGGAGGCGTCGACACCGGGGAGCTGTTTTTT.

The CDR3: CASSPGEGGYTF. The CDR3, as DNA: TGTGCCAGCAGCCCAGGGGAGGGCGGCTACACCTTC. The chain recombines TRBV7-2 with TRBJ1-2; weak D call: TRBD1 (6 bases). The CDR3 totals 12 residues. Germline V gene data show CDR1 as SGHTA and CDR2 as FQGNSA. V lost 5 bases, J lost 8 bases, and 12 bases lay in between.

The chain uses TRBV10-2 and TRBJ2-7, with D perhaps matching TRBD2 (5 bases). The CDR3 contains 11 residues. Germline lookup yields CDR1 WSHSY and CDR2 SAAADI. V was trimmed by 5 bases and J by 4 bases, leaving 6 bases between them. The CDR3 loop reads CASSPGYEQYF. The DNA of the CDR3 is TGCGCCAGCAGTCCGGGGTACGAGCAGTACTTC.

This chain uses TRBV27 with TRBJ2-7; D might be TRBD1 (5 bases). With 4 bases removed from V and 3 bases from J, the gap between germline ends came to 13 bases. The germline gives CDR1 MNHEY, CDR2 SMNVEV (reference sequence). The length of the CDR3 is 14 residues. The CDR3: CASSSAGWDYEQYF. The CDR3 DNA is TGTGCCAGCAGTTCGGCAGGGTGGGACTACGAGCAGTACTTC.

V usage is TRBV5-1 and J usage is TRBJ2-1, with D perhaps matching TRBD1 (5 bases). Germline V gene sequence: CDR1 SGHRS, CDR2 YFSETQ. Trimming cost V 0 bases and J 2 bases, with 15 bases left between them. The CDR3 spans 17 residues. CDR3: CASSLALGQGTYNEQFF. The CDR3 nucleotides read TGCGCCAGCAGCTTGGCCCTAGGGCAGGGCACCTACAATGAGCAGTTCTTC.

This clone was found once. This chain connects TRBV4-2 to TRBJ2-7; the match to TRBD2 covers 11 bases. V shed 4 bases and J 7 bases; nucleotides not matched to a gene: 12. The germline V gene has CDR1 LGHNA and CDR2 YNFKEQ. This CDR3 has 16 residues. CDR3 amino acids: CASSRTTSGGTPEQYF. The DNA for the CDR3 is TGTGCCAGCAGCCGGACAACTAGCGGGGGTACCCCTGAGCAGTACTTC.

The chain carries TRBV19 and TRBJ2-5, with 7 bases fitting TRBD2. CDR3 length: 14 residues. Germline V CDR1 and CDR2: LNHDA, SQIVND (reference sequence). V lost 4 bases to trimming and J lost 3 bases; unmatched junction nucleotides: 5. CDR3 sequence (DNA): TGTGCCAGTAGTAAGCGGGAAACAGAAGAGACCCAGTACTTC. Translation gives CASSKRETEETQYF.

The V and J genes are TRBV12-5 and TRBJ1-2; no firm D call. The V gene lost 0 bases and the J gene lost 3 bases, with 11 bases spanning the gap. CDR1 LGHNT and CDR2 FRNRAP come from the germline V gene. There are 15 residues in the CDR3. CDR3 sequence reads: CASGLVRLQHYGYTF. Here the CDR3 DNA reads TGTGCTAGTGGTTTGGTACGACTACAGCACTATGGCTACACCTTC.

This rearrangement joins TRBV7-9 to TRBJ1-1; 7 nucleotides agree with TRBD1. The CDR3 consists of 14 residues. V gave up 4 bases and J gave up 8 bases; unmatched junction bases: 10. From germline, CDR1 is SEHNR and CDR2 FQNEAQ (reference sequence). In DNA, the CDR3 is TGTGCCAGCAGCTCGACTCTCCAGGGGGGGGAAGCTTTCTTT. Its protein product is CASSSTLQGGEAFF.

This clone has only a few counts. The chain recombines TRBV30 with TRBJ1-1, with D maybe TRBD1 (6 bases). Per the germline V gene, CDR1 is GTSNPN and CDR2 is SVGIG (reference sequence). The CDR3 is 13 residues long. V dropped 2 bases and J dropped 4 bases, with 11 bases sitting between them. Written as DNA, the CDR3 is TGTGCCTGGAGTAAACAGGGTGTCACTGAAGCTTTCTTT. It encodes CAWSKQGVTEAFF.

This chain links TRBV6-5 with TRBJ2-5; D gene unclear. The CDR3 runs to 11 residues. Trimming shortened V by 2 bases and J by 5 bases, and 3 bases separated the two germline ends. The V gene's germline CDR1 is MNHEY and CDR2 SVGAGI. The CDR3 spells CASSYEETQYF. DNA of the CDR3: TGTGCCAGCAGTTACGAGGAGACCCAGTACTTC.

This sequence joins TRBV30 and TRBJ2-3, with D perhaps given as TRBD1 or TRBD2 (5 bases each). The CDR3 covers 14 residues. Looked up from germline, CDR1 is GTSNPN and CDR2 is SVGIG (reference sequence). The V end was cut by 8 bases, the J end by 2 bases, with 17 bases between. The CDR3 spells CATQKGRLTDTQYF. The CDR3 bases are TGTGCCACCCAAAAGGGACGACTCACAGATACGCAGTATTTT.

This chain links TRBV19 with TRBJ1-1; TRBD1 is a possible D gene (5 bases). The CDR3 covers 14 residues. CDR1 is LNHDA, CDR2 SQIVND, per germline (reference sequence). Trimming left V 6 bases short and J 0 bases short, with 11 bases between. CDR3 in DNA: TGTGCCAGTAGAACGGGACCCTTGAACACTGAAGCTTTCTTT. It yields the protein CASRTGPLNTEAFF.